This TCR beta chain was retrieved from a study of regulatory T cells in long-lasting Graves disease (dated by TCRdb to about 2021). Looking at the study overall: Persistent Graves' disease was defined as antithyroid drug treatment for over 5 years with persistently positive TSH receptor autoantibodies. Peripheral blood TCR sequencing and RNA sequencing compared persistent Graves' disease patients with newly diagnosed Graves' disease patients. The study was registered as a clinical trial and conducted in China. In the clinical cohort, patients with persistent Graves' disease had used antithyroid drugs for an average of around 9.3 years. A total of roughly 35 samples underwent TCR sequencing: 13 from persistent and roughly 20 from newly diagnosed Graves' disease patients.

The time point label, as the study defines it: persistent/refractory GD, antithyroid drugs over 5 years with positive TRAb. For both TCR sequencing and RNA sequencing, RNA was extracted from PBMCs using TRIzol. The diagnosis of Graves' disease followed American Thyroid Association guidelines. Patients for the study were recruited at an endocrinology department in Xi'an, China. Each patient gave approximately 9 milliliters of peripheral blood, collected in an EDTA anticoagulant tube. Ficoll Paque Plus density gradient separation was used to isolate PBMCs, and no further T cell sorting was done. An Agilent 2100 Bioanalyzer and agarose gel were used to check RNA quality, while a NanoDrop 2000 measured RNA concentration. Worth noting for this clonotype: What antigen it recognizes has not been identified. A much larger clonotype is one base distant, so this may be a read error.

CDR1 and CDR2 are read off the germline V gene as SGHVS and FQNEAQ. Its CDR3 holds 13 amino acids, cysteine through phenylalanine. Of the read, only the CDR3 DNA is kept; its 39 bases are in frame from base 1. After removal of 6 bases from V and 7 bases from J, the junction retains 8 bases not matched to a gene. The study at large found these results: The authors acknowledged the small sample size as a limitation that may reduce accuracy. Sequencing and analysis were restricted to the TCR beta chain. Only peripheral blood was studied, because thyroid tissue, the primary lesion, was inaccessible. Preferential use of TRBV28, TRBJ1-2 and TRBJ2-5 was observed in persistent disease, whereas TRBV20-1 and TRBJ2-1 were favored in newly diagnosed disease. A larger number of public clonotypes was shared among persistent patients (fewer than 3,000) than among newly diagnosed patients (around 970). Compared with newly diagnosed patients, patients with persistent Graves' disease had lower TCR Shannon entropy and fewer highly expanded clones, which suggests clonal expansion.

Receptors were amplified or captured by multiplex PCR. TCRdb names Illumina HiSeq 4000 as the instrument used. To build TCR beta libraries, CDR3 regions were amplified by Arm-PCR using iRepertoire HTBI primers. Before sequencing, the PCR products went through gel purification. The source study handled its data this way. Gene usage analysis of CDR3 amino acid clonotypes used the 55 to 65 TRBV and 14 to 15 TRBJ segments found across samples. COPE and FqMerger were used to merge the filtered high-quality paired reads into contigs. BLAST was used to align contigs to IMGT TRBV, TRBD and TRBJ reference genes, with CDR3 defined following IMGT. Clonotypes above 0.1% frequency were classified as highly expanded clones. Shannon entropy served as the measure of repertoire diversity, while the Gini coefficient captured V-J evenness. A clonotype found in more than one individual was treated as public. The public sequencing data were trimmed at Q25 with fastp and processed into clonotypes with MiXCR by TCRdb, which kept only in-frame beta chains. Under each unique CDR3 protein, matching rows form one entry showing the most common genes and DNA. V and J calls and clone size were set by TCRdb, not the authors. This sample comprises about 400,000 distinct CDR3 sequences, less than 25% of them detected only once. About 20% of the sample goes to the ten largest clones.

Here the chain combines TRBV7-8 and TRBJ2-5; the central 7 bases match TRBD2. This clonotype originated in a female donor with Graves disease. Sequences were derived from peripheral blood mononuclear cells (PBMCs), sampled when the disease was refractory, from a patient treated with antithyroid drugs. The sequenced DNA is TGTGCCAGCAGGCCCCGGAGGGAGGGGACCCAGTACTTC. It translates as CASRPRREGTQYF. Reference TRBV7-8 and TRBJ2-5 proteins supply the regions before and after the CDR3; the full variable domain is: GAGVSQSPRYKVAKRGQDVALRCDPISGHVSLFWYQQALGQGPEFLTYFQNEAQLDKSGLPSDRFFAERPEGSVSTLKIQRTQQEDSAVYLCASRPRREGTQYFGPGTRLLVL.